A single sample is the source of the 24 T cell receptor beta chains below, sequenced in a study of lymphopenia after photon versus proton radiotherapy. Clones were read by immunoSEQ multiplex PCR, and TCRdb kept only the in-frame ones, dropping some. The sample holds 150,000 or so clones; 75% to 90% are singletons and the top ten take roughly 4.7%. The sequencing used peripheral blood, collected from a patient treated with photon-based radiotherapy. The receptors were gathered from a man between 50 and 59 years old with gastric cancer.

J is TRBJ2-1 and V is TRBV5-4; 9 positions agree with TRBD1. V was pared by 2 bases and J by 9 bases, with 9 bases of the junction left unmatched. The germline V gene has CDR1 SGHNT and CDR2 YYREEE (reference sequence). The CDR3 sequence is 15 residues long. The CDR3 DNA reads as TGTGCCAGCAGCTTACCGGGACAGGGCTCGACTGAGCAGTTCTTC. Translated, it gives CASSLPGQGSTEQFF.

Here the CDR3 reads CASSHLAQVDYNEQFF. Written as DNA, the CDR3 is TGTGCCAGCAGCCACCTGGCACAGGTAGACTACAATGAGCAGTTCTTC. The chain links TRBV2 to TRBJ2-1; D might be TRBD1 (5 bases). The CDR3 covers 16 residues. Trimming stripped 6 bases from V and 3 bases from J, with 18 bases between. Germline V CDR1 and CDR2: SNHLY, FYNNEI.

The genes are TRBV4-2 and TRBJ2-7; 12 bases align to TRBD1. The CDR3 sequence is 16 residues long. The junction had 6 bases not matched to a gene; V was cut back by 1 base and J by 5 bases. Looked up from germline, CDR1 is LGHNA and CDR2 is YNFKEQ. The CDR3 coding sequence is TGTGCCAGCAGCCAAGCTCCGGGACAGGGGGCCGACGAGCAGTACTTC. Encoded protein: CASSQAPGQGADEQYF.

This clone was seen just once. For the CDR3, the DNA is TGTGCCAGCAGTTACCGGTCTGACTACGAGCAGTACTTC. It is translated as CASSYRSDYEQYF. This sequence joins TRBV6-6 and TRBJ2-7, with D unclear. Germline CDR1 and CDR2: MNHNY and SVGAGI (reference sequence). CDR3 size: 13 residues. Trimming removed 2 bases at V and 3 bases at J, with 8 bases between.

The rearrangement uses TRBV7-3 and TRBJ1-2; no firm D call. The germline V gene has CDR1 SGHTA and CDR2 FQGTGA. The CDR3 has 12 residues. Trimming pared 1 base from V and 8 bases from J, leaving 8 bases between. The CDR3 DNA sequence: TGTGCCAGCAGCTTAAACCCGCCGGGCTACACCTTC. Translated, it gives CASSLNPPGYTF.

This chain uses TRBV5-8 with TRBJ2-2, with 8 bases fitting TRBD1. This CDR3 contains 14 residues. Per the germline V gene, CDR1 is SGHTS and CDR2 is YDEGEE. The J segment lost 4 bases and the V segment lost 4 bases, leaving 3 bases of the junction unmatched. The CDR3, as DNA: TGTGCCAGCAGCCTCCAGGGGGCCACCGGGGAGCTGTTTTTT. It is translated as CASSLQGATGELFF.

The chain carries TRBV11-3 and TRBJ2-4; TRBD1 aligns across 10 bases. The CDR3 loop spans 15 amino acids. Germline V gives CDR1 SGHNT, CDR2 YENEEA. V trimming: 4 bases; J trimming: 8 bases; junction bases outside the gene matches: 8. The CDR3 loop reads CASSSPRDRGDIQYF. The CDR3 DNA sequence: TGTGCCAGCAGCTCTCCAAGGGACAGGGGCGACATTCAGTACTTC.

This chain joins TRBV14 and TRBJ1-1, with 8 bases matching TRBD1. Germline CDR1 is SGHDN and CDR2 is FVKESK. V lost 3 bases, J lost 5 bases, and 8 bases stayed unmatched. This CDR3 region has 15 residues. This CDR3 is CASSHPTGGSTEAFF. CDR3 coding DNA: TGTGCCAGCAGCCACCCAACAGGGGGGAGTACTGAAGCTTTCTTT.

The genes are TRBV5-5 and TRBJ2-7, with 7 bases lining up with TRBD1. The V gene end was trimmed by 4 bases and the J gene end by 4 bases; junction bases not matched to a gene: 14. The CDR3 contains 16 residues. Germline CDR1 is SGHKS and CDR2 is YYEKEE (reference sequence). The CDR3 DNA reads TGTGCCAGCAGCGTCCAAGGGGGCAGAGGCGCGTACGAGCAGTACTTC. It translates to CASSVQGGRGAYEQYF. The complete variable domain, with remaining parts taken from reference TRBV5-5 and TRBJ2-7, reads DAGVTQSPTHLIKTRGQQVTLRCSPISGHKSVSWYQQVLGQGPQFIFQYYEKEERGRGNFPDRFSARQFPNYSSELNVNALLLGDSALYLCASSVQGGRGAYEQYFGPGTRLTVT.

V is TRBV30 and J is TRBJ1-5; unclear D gene. Germline values: CDR1 GTSNPN, CDR2 SVGIG (reference sequence). The V gene lost 4 bases and the J gene lost 7 bases, with 14 bases spanning the gap. There are 13 residues in the CDR3. In DNA, the CDR3 is TGTGCCTGGAACTCTCAGGCCGAACAGCCCCAGCATTTT. It is translated as CAWNSQAEQPQHF.

The V gene is TRBV7-9, the J gene TRBJ2-5; D possibly corresponds to TRBD1 (6 bases). CDR3 size: 13 residues. Germline lookup yields CDR1 SEHNR and CDR2 FQNEAQ (reference sequence). V lost 9 bases and J 2 bases, leaving 13 bases between the germline ends. The CDR3 DNA sequence: TGTGCCAGTCGTCGGGACACTCAAGAGACCCAGTACTTC. This translates into CASRRDTQETQYF.

This clone was seen once. This rearrangement joins TRBV5-1 to TRBJ2-3; TRBD1 aligns across 10 bases. Trimming took 5 bases from V and 6 from J; bases not matched to a gene: 6. The CDR3 sequence is 14 residues long. Germline lookup yields CDR1 SGHRS and CDR2 YFSETQ. The CDR3 coding sequence is TGCGCCAGCAGGACCGGGACAGGGGCGGATACGCAGTATTTT. This codes for CASRTGTGADTQYF.

V gene TRBV18 combines with J gene TRBJ1-3; D remains unclear. Trimming stripped 7 bases from V and 8 bases from J, with 18 bases between. The CDR3 spans 14 residues. Germline CDR1 is KGHSH and CDR2 is LQKENI. The CDR3 loop is CASLPLENAHTIYF. Here the CDR3 DNA reads TGTGCCAGCTTGCCCCTGGAAAATGCGCACACCATATATTTT.

This chain connects TRBV29-1 to TRBJ1-5; maybe TRBD1 (5 bases). The CDR3 consists of 13 residues. CDR1 is SQVTM, CDR2 ANQGSEA, per germline. V was trimmed by 5 bases and J by 6 bases, leaving 14 bases between them. The DNA of the CDR3 is TGCAGCGTTACCGCGGGGGTCGGTCAGCCCCAGCATTTT. This sequence encodes CSVTAGVGQPQHF.

The rearrangement joins TRBV15 to TRBJ2-7; no definite D call. The CDR3 length is 12 residues. Germline-derived CDR1 and CDR2 are LNHNV and YYDKDF (reference sequence). V gave up 0 bases and J gave up 6 bases, with 6 bases separating them. CDR3 DNA sequence: TGTGCCACCAGCAGAGAAGTGGGCGAGCAGTACTTC. Its protein product is CATSREVGEQYF.

The chain has TRBV6-1 and TRBJ1-2; no reliable D call. With 10 bases removed from V and 0 bases from J, the gap between germline ends came to 9 bases. This CDR3 contains 12 residues. Germline loops: CDR1 MNHNS, CDR2 SASEGT. The chain's CDR3 is CAIEFPNYGYTF. The CDR3 nucleotides read TGTGCCATCGAGTTTCCTAACTATGGCTACACCTTC.

The chain carries TRBV27 and TRBJ2-1; TRBD2 aligns across 12 bases. Looked up from germline, CDR1 is MNHEY and CDR2 is SMNVEV (reference sequence). This CDR3 contains 15 residues. The trim removed 2 bases at V and 10 bases at J, leaving 6 bases unmatched. The CDR3 region has the DNA TGTGCCAGCAGTTTACTAGCGGGAGGGCCGGGGGAGCAGTTCTTC. Its translation: CASSLLAGGPGEQFF.

The J gene is TRBJ1-2, the V gene TRBV27; TRBD1 aligns across 10 bases. This CDR3 spans 15 amino acids. CDR1 is MNHEY, CDR2 SMNVEV, per germline (reference sequence). Trimming took 3 bases from V and 6 from J; bases not matched to a gene: 7. DNA of the CDR3: TGTGCCAGCAGTTTCAATGGCGGGACAGGGGATGGCTACACCTTC. The encoded protein is CASSFNGGTGDGYTF.

The chain uses TRBV16 and TRBJ2-4, with a weak D call TRBD2 (6 bases). Trimming cost V 0 bases and J 9 bases, with 15 bases left between them. Germline-derived CDR1 and CDR2 are KGHSY and FQNENV. The CDR3 has 15 residues. The CDR3 protein is CASSQSGGSEGIQYF. CDR3 bases: TGTGCCAGCAGCCAATCGGGAGGTAGCGAGGGCATTCAGTACTTC.

The chain recombines TRBV5-4 with TRBJ2-7; the match to TRBD1 covers 10 bases. The length of the CDR3 is 15 residues. The germline V gene encodes CDR1 SGHNT and CDR2 YYREEE (reference sequence). With V trimmed by 1 base and J by 3 bases, 4 bases remained unmatched. The DNA for the CDR3 is TGTGCCAGCAGCTTGTCAGGGACAGGGGTCTACGAGCAGTACTTC. Its translation: CASSLSGTGVYEQYF.

This chain links TRBV19 with TRBJ1-2; TRBD1 agrees at 7 bases. The CDR3 runs 16 residues. The V gene's germline CDR1 is LNHDA and CDR2 SQIVND (reference sequence). With 4 bases clipped from V and 0 bases from J, the junction kept 8 bases outside the gene matches. The CDR3 region is CASSSPGTASNYGYTF. CDR3 nucleotide sequence: TGTGCCAGTAGTAGCCCCGGGACAGCGTCTAACTATGGCTACACCTTC.

The genes are TRBV28 and TRBJ1-1, with 11 nucleotides matching TRBD1. The germline V gene has CDR1 MDHEN and CDR2 SYDVKM. Trimming removed 4 bases from V and 8 bases from J; junction bases left unmatched: 12. The CDR3 sequence is 16 residues long. CDR3 in amino acids: CASSSIRDRGRREAFF. The CDR3 nucleotides read TGTGCCAGCAGTTCAATTCGGGACAGGGGGAGAAGAGAAGCTTTCTTT.

CDR3 coding DNA: TGTGCCAGCAGTAACTTCGCGAACACCGGGGAGCTGTTTTTT. Translating it yields CASSNFANTGELFF. V usage is TRBV27 and J usage is TRBJ2-2; unclear D gene. Trimming cost V 5 bases and J 0 bases, with 7 bases left between them. The CDR3 is 14 residues long. Per germline, CDR1 MNHEY and CDR2 SMNVEV (reference sequence).

This clone was detected once. J is TRBJ2-5 and V is TRBV6-6; 7 bases agree with TRBD1. The J call may be wrong; the DNA end is better matched by TRBJ2-7. Germline values: CDR1 MNHNY, CDR2 SVGAGI (reference sequence). This CDR3 spans 15 amino acids. The CDR3 protein is CASSPGTASSYEQYF. The DNA of the CDR3 is TGTGCCAGCAGTCCCGGGACAGCGAGCTCCTACGAGCAGTACTTC.